This TCR beta chain comes out of a study of CD8 T cells in Susac syndrome. Study conclusions and caveats: In total CD8+ repertoires, some 16 Susac-specific public clones were found, and in CD8+ TEMRA repertoires, about 5 were found.

The T cells that were sequenced for TCR beta were CD8+ and CD4+ cells from blood. TEMRA cells were FACS-enriched, while CD8+ and CD4+ T cells were negatively isolated. Notes on this clonotype: Its target is not known.

Germline loops: CDR1 LGHDT, CDR2 YNNKEL (reference sequence). CDR3 size: 14 residues. Trimming took 3 bases from V and 2 from J; bases not matched to a gene: 3. A quantity of about 0.5 to 1 ug RNA underwent reverse transcription using random hexamers. TCRdb processed the immunoSEQ multiplex PCR reads anew with MiXCR; each CDR3 protein has one entry. The sample consists of about 100,000 distinct CDR3 sequences, 95% of them appearing once. The receptor's source is a human donor with Susac syndrome. The rearrangement links TRBV3-1 to TRBJ2-7, with TRBD2 matching over 8 bases. The sample comprised CD8+ T cells from PBMCs. The CDR3 sequence is CASSQTGRAYEQYF. CDR3 sequence (DNA): TGTGCCAGCAGCCAGACCGGGAGGGCCTACGAGCAGTACTTC.